A selection of T cell receptor beta chains follows, all from one sample in a study of cytomegalovirus exposure and HLA in healthy donors. The data were produced by immunoSEQ multiplex PCR, yet TCRdb's version contains in-frame clones alone and is incomplete. The sample yields 280,000 or so clones, roughly 90% seen once. Sequenced input: PBMCs. All receptors come from a woman under 30 in good health and CMV-seronegative. CDR3s include the opening cysteine and the closing phenylalanine or tryptophan. Each record gives: V gene, D gene, J gene, clone size, CDR3 DNA, CDR3 protein. A D gene is named only where the DNA matches it firmly. Size tells how often a clone was seen (once, few, many) or the class of an expanded clone, and some rows leave it out.

V: TRBV6-5; D: TRBD2; J: TRBJ2-5; size: NA; DNA: TGTGCCAGCGGGAGGGGCCAAGAGACCCAGTACTTC; CDR3: CASGRGQETQYF
V: TRBV5-6; D: NA; J: TRBJ2-1; size: NA; DNA: TGTGCCAGCAGCTTGGGGGACTTACCCAATGAGCAGTTCTTC; CDR3: CASSLGDLPNEQFF
V: TRBV18; D: NA; J: TRBJ2-7; size: NA; DNA: TGTGCCAGCTCACCAGGCAGCTCCTACGAGCAGTACTTC; CDR3: CASSPGSSYEQYF
V: TRBV6-5; D: NA; J: TRBJ2-6; size: NA; DNA: TGTGCCAGCAGTTACTCCCAGGCAAGCGGGGCCAACGTCCTGACTTTC; CDR3: CASSYSQASGANVLTF
V: TRBV19; D: NA; J: TRBJ1-4; size: NA; DNA: TGTGCCAGTAGCAGGACAGAAATCGAAAAACTGTTTTTT; CDR3: CASSRTEIEKLFF
V: TRBV15; D: TRBD1; J: TRBJ1-2; size: NA; DNA: TGTGCCACCAGCAGAGATCGGGGACAGGGCGGAGGCTACACCTTC; CDR3: CATSRDRGQGGGYTF
V: TRBV21-1; D: NA; J: TRBJ2-1; size: NA; DNA: TGTGCCAGCGGGGAGGGGACTAGTATGGGTAGGAACTGTGGGTTCTTC; CDR3: CASGEGTSMGRNCGFF
V: TRBV19; D: NA; J: TRBJ1-5; size: NA; DNA: TGTGCCAGTAGTATAGTAAGGGGTCAGCCCCAGCATTTT; CDR3: CASSIVRGQPQHF
V: TRBV10-3; D: TRBD1; J: TRBJ1-2; size: NA; DNA: TGTGCCATCAGTGAGGCGAAAGGACAGGGGGCAGGGGGCTACACCTTC; CDR3: CAISEAKGQGAGGYTF
V: TRBV9; D: NA; J: TRBJ2-3; size: NA; DNA: TGTGCCAGCAGCGTAGATCGTGGGGGGACTAGCACAGATACGCAGTATTTT; CDR3: CASSVDRGGTSTDTQYF
V: TRBV7-9; D: TRBD1; J: TRBJ1-5; size: NA; DNA: TGTGCCAGCAGCAGCACCGGGACAGGGGGCAATCAGCCCCAGCATTTT; CDR3: CASSSTGTGGNQPQHF
V: TRBV30; D: TRBD1; J: TRBJ2-1; size: NA; DNA: TGTGCCTGGGAGGGGACAGTATCCTACAATGAGCAGTTCTTC; CDR3: CAWEGTVSYNEQFF
V: TRBV6-1; D: TRBD1; J: TRBJ1-5; size: NA; DNA: TGTGCCAGCAGAGGGACAGGGGGGGGTCAGCCCCAGCATTTT; CDR3: CASRGTGGGQPQHF
V: TRBV30; D: NA; J: TRBJ2-3; size: NA; DNA: TGTGCCTCGAGCAGGGTCCCCTCAGGAGGCACAGATACGCAGTATTTT; CDR3: CASSRVPSGGTDTQYF
V: TRBV11-3; D: TRBD2; J: TRBJ2-3; size: once; DNA: TGTGCCAGCAGCTTAGATGTCATTGGGGGGGGCACAGATACGCAGTATTTT; CDR3: CASSLDVIGGGTDTQYF
V: TRBV7-2; D: NA; J: TRBJ2-1; size: NA; DNA: TGTGCCAGCAGCAGAGCGGTGGTTTCCTACAATGAGCAGTTCTTC; CDR3: CASSRAVVSYNEQFF
V: TRBV6-4; D: NA; J: TRBJ2-3; size: NA; DNA: TGTGCCAGCAGTGCACGGCCGGGGGGCGAAACAGATACGCAGTATTTT; CDR3: CASSARPGGETDTQYF
V: TRBV19; D: NA; J: TRBJ1-3; size: NA; DNA: TGTGCCAGTAGTATAGGTCCGGGCTCTGGAAACACCATATATTTT; CDR3: CASSIGPGSGNTIYF
V: TRBV19; D: NA; J: TRBJ2-2; size: NA; DNA: TGTGCCAGTAGTACACGACAGAACACCGGGGAGCTGTTTTTT; CDR3: CASSTRQNTGELFF
V: TRBV2; D: TRBD1; J: TRBJ1-3; size: NA; DNA: TGTGCCAGCAATTTACAGGGGGTTGGAAACACCATATATTTT; CDR3: CASNLQGVGNTIYF
V: TRBV10-2; D: TRBD2; J: TRBJ2-3; size: NA; DNA: TGCGCCAGCAGTGATACTAGCGGGGGGGCGGGTACGCAGTATTTT; CDR3: CASSDTSGGAGTQYF
V: TRBV30; D: NA; J: TRBJ1-4; size: NA; DNA: TGTGCCTCAAATAGACAGTTAGGTTTTGAAAAACTGTTTTTT; CDR3: CASNRQLGFEKLFF
V: TRBV5-1; D: TRBD1; J: TRBJ1-2; size: NA; DNA: TGCGCCAGCAGCCTAGGGACAGGGTCGTATGGCTACACCTTC; CDR3: CASSLGTGSYGYTF
V: TRBV6-6; D: NA; J: TRBJ1-3; size: NA; DNA: TGTGCCACCCAGGGGTTTTTAGGAAACACCATATATTTT; CDR3: CATQGFLGNTIYF
V: TRBV6-4; D: NA; J: TRBJ1-1; size: NA; DNA: TGTGCCAGCAGCGAGACGGGGGGAAACGCTGAAGCTTTCTTT; CDR3: CASSETGGNAEAFF
V: TRBV4-1; D: TRBD1; J: TRBJ1-4; size: NA; DNA: TGCGCCAGCAGCCAAGACGGGACAGGGTTTGTGGATGAAAAACTGTTTTTT; CDR3: CASSQDGTGFVDEKLFF
V: TRBV13; D: NA; J: TRBJ1-4; size: once; DNA: TGTGCCAGCAGCCCGGGGGGATTAACTAATGAAAAACTGTGTTTT; CDR3: CASSPGGLTNEKLCF
V: TRBV7-8; D: NA; J: TRBJ1-1; size: NA; DNA: TGTGCCAGCAGGGTAACAGACATGAACACTGAAGCTTTCTTT; CDR3: CASRVTDMNTEAFF
V: TRBV2; D: NA; J: TRBJ1-1; size: NA; DNA: TGTGCCAGCCTATTAGGACAGCTCAACACTGAAGCTTTCTTT; CDR3: CASLLGQLNTEAFF
V: TRBV10-1; D: TRBD1; J: TRBJ1-6; size: NA; DNA: TGCGCCAGCAGTCCACAGGGGAGCGGAGATTCACCCCTCCACTTT; CDR3: CASSPQGSGDSPLHF
V: TRBV10-3; D: TRBD2; J: TRBJ2-2; size: NA; DNA: TGTGCCATCAGTGAGCGGACTGGACTAGCGGGGGTGAACACCGGGGAGCTGTTTTTT; CDR3: CAISERTGLAGVNTGELFF
V: TRBV5-5; D: TRBD1; J: TRBJ1-1; size: NA; DNA: TGTGCCAGCAGCTTAGACAGGGGGGATAGGGGCACTGAAGCTTTCTTT; CDR3: CASSLDRGDRGTEAFF
V: TRBV7-9; D: TRBD1; J: TRBJ2-6; size: NA; DNA: TGTGCCAGCAGCTTTTTAGGACAGGGTTCCTCTGGGGCCAACGTCCTGACTTTC; CDR3: CASSFLGQGSSGANVLTF
V: TRBV27; D: NA; J: TRBJ2-7; size: NA; DNA: TGTGCCAGCAGTTTCCTCCCAGGATCCTACGAGCAGTACTTC; CDR3: CASSFLPGSYEQYF
V: TRBV9; D: NA; J: TRBJ2-3; size: few; DNA: TGTGCCAGCAGCGTATATGAGGATACGCAGTATTTT; CDR3: CASSVYEDTQYF
V: TRBV4-1; D: NA; J: TRBJ2-7; size: few; DNA: TGCGCCAGCAGCCAAGAATTAAGAACAGGGCCATACGAGCAGTACTTC; CDR3: CASSQELRTGPYEQYF
V: TRBV7-7; D: TRBD2; J: TRBJ2-1; size: NA; DNA: TGTGCTAGCAGCTCAGGACTAGCGGGGGGCTCCTACAATGAGCAGTTCTTC; CDR3: CASSSGLAGGSYNEQFF